This TCR beta chain was documented in a study of shared clonotypes between healthy human individuals. CD45RO-negative, CCR7-positively selected cells formed the naive CD8 fraction, excluding terminally differentiated effector memory CD45RA+ cells. The study drew its donors from healthy HIV-negative adults without recent acute infections or vaccinations. Under the authors' procedure: ImmunoSEQ supplied junction-only sequences lacking quality scores, so filtering was different. Method: immunoSEQ multiplex PCR; TCRdb's copy keeps in-frame clones and lacks some. The V and J calls and the clone size are those of that table, but D and trimming were determined from the DNA. The sample consists of approximately 1.9 million clones, around 93% of them appearing once. The sequence came from a man aged 18-30 years in good health. Some clones in this sample may be carry-over from other donors' samples. The sequencing sample was made of naive CD8+ T cells from PBMCs.

CDR3 nucleotides: TGTGCCAGCAGGTCGATTCGGGGGACAGGGTATGGCTACACCTTC. Protein sequence: CASRSIRGTGYGYTF. V gene TRBV7-2 combines with J gene TRBJ1-2; the match to TRBD1 covers 9 bases. From germline, CDR1 is SGHTA and CDR2 FQGNSA. V lost 6 bases and J lost 5; bases outside the gene matches: 10. The CDR3 is made up of 15 amino acids. The whole variable domain, filled in from reference TRBV7-2 and TRBJ1-2, reads GAGVSQSPSNKVTEKGKDVELRCDPISGHTALYWYRQSLGQGLEFLIYFQGNSAPDKSGLPSDRFSAERTGGSVSTLTIQRTQQEDSAVYLCASRSIRGTGYGYTFGSGTRLTVV.